The 10 T cell receptor beta chains presented below share a single source sample, sequenced in a study of Ad26.COV2.S vaccination and SARS-CoV-2 variants (dated by TCRdb to the early 2020s). Per the publication, the treatment or condition label means: roughly 19 received Ad26.COV2.S at low or high dose, single or two shots; 5 received placebo; per-sample allocation not given. For vaccine and placebo recipients, the sequenced repertoires came from samples collected on day 63 after the first injection. The library was built by means of the immunoSEQ multiplex PCR assay. TCRdb obtained this table from immuneACCESS and retained in-frame rearrangements with V and J assigned. These tables miss some clones; where compared with another copy, unresolved V genes account for less than half of the shortfall, and the remainder is unexplained. Present in this sample are roughly 510,000 clones, approximately 88% of which were seen just once. The leading ten clones occupy 9.5% to 15% of the sample.

Sequenced here: peripheral blood, sampled in a trial of Ad26.COV2.S vaccine versus placebo. The receptors were sampled from a person aged 18-65 years who received the Ad26.COV2.S COVID-19 vaccine or a placebo.

This rearrangement joins TRBV30 to TRBJ1-5, with 12 positions matching TRBD1. The trim removed 2 bases at V and 9 bases at J, leaving 8 bases unmatched. This CDR3 is 15 amino acids long. Germline V gene lookup returns CDR1 GTSNPN and CDR2 SVGIG (reference sequence). The CDR3 DNA reads TGTGCCTGGAGTACCCGGGACAGGGGGCTTGGGCCCCAGCATTTT. As protein: CAWSTRDRGLGPQHF.

The CDR3: CASTPSGRGGREKLFF. The DNA of the CDR3 is TGTGCCAGCACCCCCTCCGGTAGGGGGGGCCGTGAAAAACTGTTTTTT. The chain combines TRBV6-7 with TRBJ1-4; a weak D match, TRBD1 (6 bases). TRBV6-7 is an open reading frame whose function is uncertain. The CDR3 spans 16 residues. V was clipped by 7 bases and J by 7 bases, with 22 bases between them.

The rearrangement joins TRBV5-4 to TRBJ2-1; D remains unclear. V shed 2 bases and J shed 9 bases, with 6 bases lying between them. Germline lookup yields CDR1 SGHNT and CDR2 YYREEE (reference sequence). CDR3 length equals 11 residues. The chain's CDR3 is CASSFDREQFF. The CDR3 bases are TGTGCCAGCAGCTTCGACCGTGAGCAGTTCTTC.

This chain connects TRBV11-3 to TRBJ2-2; perhaps D is TRBD1 or TRBD2 (5 bases each). The germline gives CDR1 SGHNT, CDR2 YENEEA. CDR3 length: 16 residues. V was trimmed by 1 base and J by 1 base, leaving 10 bases between them. In DNA, the CDR3 is TGTGCCAGCAGCTTAGGTCTTGGGGGGAACACCGGGGAGCTGTTTTTT. As protein: CASSLGLGGNTGELFF.

The chain uses TRBV5-1 and TRBJ2-7, with 7 bases lining up with TRBD1. Trimming at V came to 3 bases and at J to 2 bases, leaving 8 bases not matched to a gene. The CDR3 is 15 amino acids. Germline CDR1 reads SGHRS; CDR2 reads YFSETQ. CDR3 protein: CASSSQPGQPYEQYF. Written as DNA, the CDR3 is TGCGCCAGCAGCTCCCAACCGGGACAGCCCTACGAGCAGTACTTC.

The V call is TRBV28, the J call TRBJ2-1; 9 bases line up with TRBD1. Germline trimming cut 8 bases from V and 7 bases from J; bases unmatched to any gene: 9. The CDR3 runs 14 residues. The germline V gene encodes CDR1 MDHEN and CDR2 SYDVKM. The CDR3, as DNA: TGTGCCAGCCTATCAACAGGGGGCAGGAATGAGCAGTTCTTC. Translating gives CASLSTGGRNEQFF.

The chain recombines TRBV7-9 with TRBJ1-1; unclear D gene. Germline CDR1 is SEHNR and CDR2 is FQNEAQ (reference sequence). This CDR3 spans 14 amino acids. Trimming pared 1 base from V and 0 bases from J, leaving 6 bases between. The CDR3 reads CASSLGSVNTEAFF. The CDR3 coding sequence is TGTGCCAGCAGCTTAGGATCTGTGAACACTGAAGCTTTCTTT.

The chain has TRBV29-1 and TRBJ1-4, with D possibly TRBD1 on 5 matching bases. The CDR3 loop spans 13 amino acids. Germline CDR1 is SQVTM and CDR2 is ANQGSEA. V was pared by 6 bases and J by 8 bases, with 16 bases between. The CDR3 nucleotides read TGCAGCGTAGGGGACTACGTCGGGGAAAAACTGTTTTTT. It codes for CSVGDYVGEKLFF.

This clone was found a few times. The V and J genes are TRBV6-2 or TRBV6-3 and TRBJ2-6; possibly TRBD2 for D (5 bases). Germline loops: CDR1 MNHEY, CDR2 SVGEGT. Trimming cost V 2 bases and J 0 bases, with 14 bases left between them. CDR3 length equals 18 residues. The chain's CDR3 is CASSYPSPLRSGANVLTF. DNA of the CDR3: TGTGCCAGCAGTTACCCTAGCCCCCTTCGCTCTGGGGCCAACGTCCTGACTTTC.

The V gene is TRBV28, the J gene TRBJ1-6; the match to TRBD1 covers 9 bases. The CDR3 totals 16 residues. Germline V gene data show CDR1 as MDHEN and CDR2 as SYDVKM. The junction had 5 bases not matched to a gene; V was cut back by 1 base and J by 7 bases. The CDR3 region is CASSLSQGATNSPLHF. The CDR3 DNA reads as TGTGCCAGCAGTTTATCACAGGGGGCCACGAATTCACCCCTCCACTTT.